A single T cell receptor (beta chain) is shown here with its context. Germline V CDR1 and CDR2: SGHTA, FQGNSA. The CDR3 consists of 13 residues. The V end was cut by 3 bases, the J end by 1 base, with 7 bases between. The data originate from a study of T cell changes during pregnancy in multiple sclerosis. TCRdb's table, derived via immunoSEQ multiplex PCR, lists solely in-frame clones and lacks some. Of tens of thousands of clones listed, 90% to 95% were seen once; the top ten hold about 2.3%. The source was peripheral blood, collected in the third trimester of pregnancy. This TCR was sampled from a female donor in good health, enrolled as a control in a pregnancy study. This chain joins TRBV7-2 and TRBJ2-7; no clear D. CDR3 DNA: TGTGCCAGCAGCTTTTCACAGTCCTACGAGCAGTACTTC. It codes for CASSFSQSYEQYF.